Sequencing of this TCR beta chain was carried out in a study of Graves' ophthalmopathy and Graves' hyperthyroidism (dated by TCRdb to the late 2010s). Study-wide context: Peripheral blood was collected before any treatment was given, at the time of initial diagnosis. To tell Graves' ophthalmopathy apart from Graves' hyperthyroidism, and to predict which patients would progress to ophthalmopathy, the study relied on TCR beta repertoire signatures. In total, approximately 130 blood samples were TCR-sequenced: roughly 45 ophthalmopathy, some 75 hyperthyroidism and roughly 17 hyperthyroidism-to-ophthalmopathy patients. A discovery set of 100 patients (around 40 ophthalmopathy, some 58 stable hyperthyroidism) was enrolled to explore V-J signatures distinguishing ophthalmopathy from hyperthyroidism. An independent validation cohort was composed of 18 to 20 hyperthyroidism patients and more than 15 patients who later progressed from hyperthyroidism to ophthalmopathy. In roughly 6 hyperthyroidism patients, T-cell repertoires of thyroid tissue and blood were compared. Once sampling was done, hyperthyroidism patients were given methimazole at a starting dose of 30 mg daily, while ophthalmopathy patients were given high-dose intravenous methylprednisolone. The approximately 98 discovery patients were randomly divided into training and test sets at a 7:3 ratio. The paper's findings and limits, for the study overall: Among expanded thyroid clonotypes with frequency above 0.001, most also showed up in blood, which suggests that blood repertoires may reflect the thyroid immune response. In validation, the model predicted ophthalmopathy progression with 55% to 71% sensitivity and roughly 78% specificity; approximately 12 predicted patients were CT-confirmed with GO in a median of approximately six months. No statistical method was used to set the sample size in advance, and the investigators knew which group each participant was assigned to. In cross-validation, the 13-signature model distinguished ophthalmopathy from stable hyperthyroidism with around 90% sensitivity and 81% to 82% specificity, while in the test set the corresponding values were approximately 79% and 70%.

For repertoire sequencing, the TCR beta CDR3 regions were amplified from RNA transcripts. The first round was an RT-PCR using HTBI primers with the Qiagen OneStep RT-PCR kit, and this first round was followed by a second-round multiplex PCR, then size selection and purification. Libraries were sequenced on an Illumina HiSeq2000 using paired-end 100 bp reads. On the authors' methods: SOAPnuke was used to process the reads, throwing out any read that had adapters, had uncalled bases, had a mean Phred below 15, or lacked an exact constant-primer or identifier match. High-quality paired reads were merged with COPE v1.2.5. Unique nucleotide sequences were defined as clonotypes and aligned to IMGT TRB V, D and J references using MiTCR v1.1. The analysis was limited to V-J combinations with a frequency above 0.0001, which together covered 99% to 99.2% of the repertoires. For each V-J combination, a TCR clonal expansion and chaos score was defined as F50 clonal expansion divided by the chaos observed in the TCRdist matrix. Welch's t-statistics and random forest were used to narrow the features down to around 13 V-J combinations, which were then fed into a naive Bayes classifier. The Morisita-Horn index was used to measure how similar the thyroid and blood repertoires were. TCRdb ran its own pipeline on the public reads, namely fastp trimming at Q25 and MiXCR clone calling, and kept in-frame beta chains. One record per CDR3 amino acid sequence lists the most common genes and DNA. The V and J calls follow TCRdb's processing rather than the paper's. The sample table holds roughly 500,000 distinct CDR3 sequences, of which about an eighth were seen once. 9.8% of the sample is held by the ten biggest clonotypes.

Trimming removed 1 base from V and 5 bases from J, leaving 14 bases between the germline ends. Taken from cysteine to phenylalanine, the CDR3 has 15 residues. The entry retains the CDR3 DNA only, 45 bases that are in frame from base 1. Patients with ophthalmopathy had moderately to severely active disease, with a Clinical Activity Score of 3 or more, a NOSPECS grade of 4 or more, and a disease duration of less than 3 months. Patients with other autoimmune diseases, uncontrolled infections, pregnancy or lactation were excluded from the study. Diagnosis was based on clinical symptoms, serum thyroxine, TRAb, thyroid ultrasound and orbital computed tomography. Using Ficoll-Paque density gradient centrifugation, PBMCs were isolated from 9.5 to 10 ml of fresh peripheral blood. Total RNA was extracted using Trizol reagent, and RNA quality was checked on an Agilent 2100 Bioanalyzer. This clonotype occurred many times. Its antigen is unknown. One base away there is no much larger clone; base qualities are not given.

The sequence is built from TRBV12-3 or TRBV12-4 and TRBJ2-5; the D segment could be TRBD2, given 7 matching bases. This receptor was taken from a woman aged 25 to 39 with Graves' ophthalmopathy. Donor details come from another sample of the same person, matched by shared clones. Sequencing was performed on blood. The nucleotide sequence reads as follows: TGTGCCAGCAGTTTAGGTCGGGGGGCCCGGGAGACCCAGTACTTC. It translates to CASSLGRGARETQYF.